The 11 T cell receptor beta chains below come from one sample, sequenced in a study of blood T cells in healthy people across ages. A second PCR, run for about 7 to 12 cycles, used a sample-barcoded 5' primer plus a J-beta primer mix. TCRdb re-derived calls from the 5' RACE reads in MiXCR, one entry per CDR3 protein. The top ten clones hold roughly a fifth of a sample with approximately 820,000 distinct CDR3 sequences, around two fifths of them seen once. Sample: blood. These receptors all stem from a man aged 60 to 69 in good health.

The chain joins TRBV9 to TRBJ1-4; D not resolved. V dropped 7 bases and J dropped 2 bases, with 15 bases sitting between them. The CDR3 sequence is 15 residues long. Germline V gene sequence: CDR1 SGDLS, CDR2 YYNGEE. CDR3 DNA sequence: TGTGCCAGCTCCCACGACGGACTTACTAATGAAAAACTGTTTTTT. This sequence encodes CASSHDGLTNEKLFF.

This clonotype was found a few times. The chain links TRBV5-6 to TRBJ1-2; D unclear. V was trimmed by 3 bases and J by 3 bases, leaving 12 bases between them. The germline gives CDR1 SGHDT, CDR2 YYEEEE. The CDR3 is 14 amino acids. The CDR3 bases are TGTGCCAGCAGCTATGGATACAGTCACTATGGCTACACCTTC. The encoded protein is CASSYGYSHYGYTF.

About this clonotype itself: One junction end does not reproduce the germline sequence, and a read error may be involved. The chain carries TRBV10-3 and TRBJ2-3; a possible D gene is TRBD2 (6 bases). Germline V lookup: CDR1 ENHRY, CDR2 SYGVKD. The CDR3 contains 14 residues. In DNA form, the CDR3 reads TGTGCCATCTCCACTAGCTTGGGCACAGATGCGCAGTATTTT. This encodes CAISTSLGTDAQYF.

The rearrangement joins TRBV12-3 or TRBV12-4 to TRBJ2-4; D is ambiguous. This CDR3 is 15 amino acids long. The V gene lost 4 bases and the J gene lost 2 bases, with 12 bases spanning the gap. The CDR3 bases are TGTGCCAGCAGTTCCACGGCCCACCCCAAAAACATTCAGTACTTC. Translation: CASSSTAHPKNIQYF.

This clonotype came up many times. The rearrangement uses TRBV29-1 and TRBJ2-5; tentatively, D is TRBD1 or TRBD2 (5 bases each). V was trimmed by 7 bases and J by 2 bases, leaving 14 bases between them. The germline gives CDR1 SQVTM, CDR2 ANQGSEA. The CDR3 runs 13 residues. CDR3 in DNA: TGCAGCGCCGGGGCTAGCAGACAAGAGACCCAGTACTTC. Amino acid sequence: CSAGASRQETQYF.

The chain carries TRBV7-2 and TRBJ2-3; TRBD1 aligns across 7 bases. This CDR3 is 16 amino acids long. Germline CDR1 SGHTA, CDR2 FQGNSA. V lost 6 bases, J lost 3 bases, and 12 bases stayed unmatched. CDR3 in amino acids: CASSFKGQATTDTQYF. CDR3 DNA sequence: TGTGCCAGCAGTTTTAAAGGACAGGCGACGACAGATACGCAGTATTTT.

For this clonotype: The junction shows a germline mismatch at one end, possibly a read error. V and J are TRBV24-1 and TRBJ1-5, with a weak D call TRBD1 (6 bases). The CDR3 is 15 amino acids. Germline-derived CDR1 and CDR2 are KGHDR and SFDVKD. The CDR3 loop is CATSDRGTPNQPQHF. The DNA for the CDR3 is TGCGCCACCAGTGATCGTGGGACACCCAATCAGCCCCAGCATTTT.

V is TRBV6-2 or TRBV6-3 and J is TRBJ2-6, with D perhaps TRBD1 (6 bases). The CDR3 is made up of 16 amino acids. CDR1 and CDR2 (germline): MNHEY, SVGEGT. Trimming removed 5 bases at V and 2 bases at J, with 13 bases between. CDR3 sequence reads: CASSRHTGTGANVLTF. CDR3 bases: TGTGCCAGCAGTCGCCATACAGGGACTGGGGCCAACGTCCTGACTTTC.

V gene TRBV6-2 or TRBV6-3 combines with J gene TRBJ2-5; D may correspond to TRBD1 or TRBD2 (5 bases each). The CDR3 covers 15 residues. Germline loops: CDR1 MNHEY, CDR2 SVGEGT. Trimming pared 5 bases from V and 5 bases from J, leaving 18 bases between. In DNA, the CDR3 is TGTGCCAGCAGTCCCACCAGGGACCGACGGGAGACCCAGTACTTC. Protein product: CASSPTRDRRETQYF.

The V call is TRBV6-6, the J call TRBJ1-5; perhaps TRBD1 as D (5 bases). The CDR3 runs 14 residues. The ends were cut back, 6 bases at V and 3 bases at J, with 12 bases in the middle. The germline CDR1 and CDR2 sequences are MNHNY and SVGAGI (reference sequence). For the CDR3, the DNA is TGTGCCAGCAGGCGGGACGGTACCAATCAGCCCCAGCATTTT. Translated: CASRRDGTNQPQHF.

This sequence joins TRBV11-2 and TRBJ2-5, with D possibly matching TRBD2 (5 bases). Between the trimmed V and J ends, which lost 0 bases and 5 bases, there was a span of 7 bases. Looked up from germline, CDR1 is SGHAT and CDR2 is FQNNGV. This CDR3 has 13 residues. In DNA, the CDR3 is TGTGCCAGCAGCTTAGAACTAGAGGAGACCCAGTACTTC. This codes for CASSLELEETQYF.